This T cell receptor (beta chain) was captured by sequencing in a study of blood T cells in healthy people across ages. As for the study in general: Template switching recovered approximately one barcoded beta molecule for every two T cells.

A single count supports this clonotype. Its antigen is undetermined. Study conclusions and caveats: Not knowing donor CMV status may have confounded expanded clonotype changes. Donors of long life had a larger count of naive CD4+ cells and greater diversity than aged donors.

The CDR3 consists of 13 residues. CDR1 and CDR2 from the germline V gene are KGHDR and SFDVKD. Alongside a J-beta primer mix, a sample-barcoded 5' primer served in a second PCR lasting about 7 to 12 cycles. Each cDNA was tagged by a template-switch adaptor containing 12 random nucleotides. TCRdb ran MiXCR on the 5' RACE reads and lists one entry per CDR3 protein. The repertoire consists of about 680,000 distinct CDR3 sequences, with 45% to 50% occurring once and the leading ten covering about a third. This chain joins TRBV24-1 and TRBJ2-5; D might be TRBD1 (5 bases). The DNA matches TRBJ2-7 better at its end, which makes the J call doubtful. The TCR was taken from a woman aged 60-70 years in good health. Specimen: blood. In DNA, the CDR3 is TGTGCCACCAGTGATTTGCAACAGGTCGAGCAGTACTTC. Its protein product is CATSDLQQVEQYF.